What follows is one TCR beta chain and its context. The germline V and J ends were trimmed by 10 bases and 3 bases, with 15 bases remaining between them. The CDR3 runs to 13 residues. In germline, CDR1 is MNHNY, CDR2 SVGAGI (reference sequence). This sample was included in a study of memory CD8 T cells in hepatitis C reinfection. The time point denotes: late/post reinfection, 12 to 24 weeks after detection. Sorted cells were sequenced directly ex vivo without any in vitro expansion. Measured with immunoSEQ multiplex PCR; TCRdb has only the in-frame clones, and not every one. The table shows approximately 49,000 clones, with 89% occurring only once.

Specimen: naive CD8+ T cells sorted from blood. The J gene is TRBJ2-5, the V gene TRBV6-6, with a weak D call TRBD2 (7 bases). The sequence came from a man younger than 30 with hepatitis C virus infection. CDR3 in amino acids: CATKRGGEETQYF. The CDR3 region has the DNA TGTGCCACCAAAAGGGGGGGAGAAGAGACCCAGTACTTC.